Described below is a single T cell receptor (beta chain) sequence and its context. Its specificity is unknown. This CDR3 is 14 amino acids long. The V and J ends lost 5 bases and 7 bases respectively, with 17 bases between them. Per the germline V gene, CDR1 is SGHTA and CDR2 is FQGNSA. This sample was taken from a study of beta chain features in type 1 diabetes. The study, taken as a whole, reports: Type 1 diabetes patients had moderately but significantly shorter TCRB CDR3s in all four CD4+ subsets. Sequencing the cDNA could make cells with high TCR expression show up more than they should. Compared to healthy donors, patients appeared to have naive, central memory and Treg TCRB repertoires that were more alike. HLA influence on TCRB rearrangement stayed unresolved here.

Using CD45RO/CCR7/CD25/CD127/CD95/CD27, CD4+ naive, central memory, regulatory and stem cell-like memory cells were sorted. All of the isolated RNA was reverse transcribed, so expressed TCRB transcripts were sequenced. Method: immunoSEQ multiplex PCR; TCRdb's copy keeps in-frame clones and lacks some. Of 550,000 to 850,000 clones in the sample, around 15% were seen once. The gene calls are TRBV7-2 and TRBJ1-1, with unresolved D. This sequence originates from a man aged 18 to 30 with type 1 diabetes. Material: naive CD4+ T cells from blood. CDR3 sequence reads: CASSRLGAVFEAFF. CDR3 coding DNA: TGTGCCAGCAGCCGCCTGGGCGCGGTCTTTGAAGCTTTCTTT.